Here is one T cell receptor (beta chain) with its context. The CDR3 is made up of 13 amino acids. Looked up from germline, CDR1 is GTSNPN and CDR2 is SVGIG (reference sequence). The V and J ends lost 4 bases and 4 bases, in that order; junction bases with no gene match: 4. The PCR was carried out with 60 Vbeta primers and 13 Jbeta primers. TCRdb's copy holds only in-frame clones and misses some; the assay was immunoSEQ multiplex PCR. The top ten clones hold more than 7% of a sample with around 120,000 clones, over 70% of them seen once. This sample was taken from a study of cytomegalovirus exposure and HLA in healthy donors.

Sequencing was performed on PBMCs. This receptor was obtained from a female donor in good health and CMV-seropositive. This chain links TRBV30 with TRBJ1-5; 7 bases agree with TRBD1. CDR3 protein: CAWTAQGNQPQHF. The CDR3 nucleotides are TGTGCCTGGACCGCACAGGGGAATCAGCCCCAGCATTTT. Complete variable domain (other parts from reference TRBV30 and TRBJ1-5): SQTIHQWPATLVQPVGSPLSLECTVEGTSNPNLYWYRQAAGRGLQLLFYSVGIGQISSEVPQNLSASRPQDRQFILSSKKLLLSDSGFYLCAWTAQGNQPQHFGDGTRLSIL.